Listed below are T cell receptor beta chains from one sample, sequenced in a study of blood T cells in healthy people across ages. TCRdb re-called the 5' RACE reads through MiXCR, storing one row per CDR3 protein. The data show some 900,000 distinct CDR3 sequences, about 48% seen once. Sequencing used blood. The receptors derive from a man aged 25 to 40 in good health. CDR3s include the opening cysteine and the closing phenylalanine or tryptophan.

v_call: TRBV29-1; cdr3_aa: CSVEKGGVLKAFF
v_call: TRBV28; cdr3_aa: CASSGHRGPYTEAFF
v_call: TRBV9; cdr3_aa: CASSVGTGNYGYTF
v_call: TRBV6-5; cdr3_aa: CASSYTTGEVGGELFF
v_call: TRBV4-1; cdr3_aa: CASSQLSGFDTQYF
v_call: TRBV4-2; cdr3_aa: CASGSMGGDRNTEAFF
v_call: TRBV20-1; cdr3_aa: CSALPIKGNNQPQHF
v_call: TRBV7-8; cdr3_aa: CASSLGLGPSSHNSPLHF
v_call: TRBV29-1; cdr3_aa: CSVAGTVPEQFF
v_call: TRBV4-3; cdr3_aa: CASSQGLVGYEQYF
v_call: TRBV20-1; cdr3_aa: CSAMEDISYEQYF
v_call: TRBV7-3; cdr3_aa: CASSLEGAGNSPLHF
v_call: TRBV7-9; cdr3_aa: CASSFAYSDHTQYF
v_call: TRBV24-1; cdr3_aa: CATSYRESGTLGSYEQYF
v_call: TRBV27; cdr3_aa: CASRMDRDSYGYTF
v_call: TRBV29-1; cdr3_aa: CSVAGRGPDNEKLFF
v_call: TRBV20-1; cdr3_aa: CSAPRDRGFYEQYF
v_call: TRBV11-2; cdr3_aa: CASNKNRGLTSTDTQYF
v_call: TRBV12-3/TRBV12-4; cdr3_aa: CASRHTGALIPRERYF
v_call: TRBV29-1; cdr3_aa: CSVEWEYQETQYF
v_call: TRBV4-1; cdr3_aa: CASSSGDSLYNSPLHF
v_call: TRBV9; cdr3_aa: CASSAIDGYTF
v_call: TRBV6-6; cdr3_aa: CASRRGQGPYEQYF
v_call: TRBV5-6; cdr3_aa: CASSLGDSIGAYGYTF
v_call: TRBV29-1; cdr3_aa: CSVGQGNNEQFF
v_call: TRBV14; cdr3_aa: CASSPSSRGDDTEAFF
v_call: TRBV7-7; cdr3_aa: CASGTGRAYQETQYF
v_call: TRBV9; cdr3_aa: CASSVLTGDTEAFF
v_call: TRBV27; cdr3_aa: CASSPDREETQYF
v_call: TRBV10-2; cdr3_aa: CASGTSGGTQETQYF
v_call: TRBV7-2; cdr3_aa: CASSLQATKSTDTQYF
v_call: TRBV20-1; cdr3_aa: CSARDGLAQDAQYF
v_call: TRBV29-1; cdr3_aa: CSVGEGIALSGANVLTF
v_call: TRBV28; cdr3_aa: CASRGGYGYTF
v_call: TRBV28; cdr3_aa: CASIPGGSGYGYTF
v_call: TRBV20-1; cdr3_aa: CSGGLSYEQYF
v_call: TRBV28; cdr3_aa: CASSPLTVYQETQYF
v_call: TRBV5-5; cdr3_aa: CASSLEVVTMNTEAFF
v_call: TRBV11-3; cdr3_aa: CASSPRDSKTYEQYF
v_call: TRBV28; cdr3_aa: CASNSGTSSYNEQFF
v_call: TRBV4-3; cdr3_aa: CASSQETGGGYYEQYF
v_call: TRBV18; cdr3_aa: CASSPRAINEQFF
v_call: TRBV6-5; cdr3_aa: CASSYSIQGYTEAFF
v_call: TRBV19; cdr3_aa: CASSLRVLQPQHF
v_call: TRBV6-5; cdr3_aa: CASGVTAYNEQFF
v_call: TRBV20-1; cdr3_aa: CSATRLASSETQYF
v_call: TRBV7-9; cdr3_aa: CASGTYTDNEKLFF
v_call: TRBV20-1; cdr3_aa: CSARGPPPDTQYF